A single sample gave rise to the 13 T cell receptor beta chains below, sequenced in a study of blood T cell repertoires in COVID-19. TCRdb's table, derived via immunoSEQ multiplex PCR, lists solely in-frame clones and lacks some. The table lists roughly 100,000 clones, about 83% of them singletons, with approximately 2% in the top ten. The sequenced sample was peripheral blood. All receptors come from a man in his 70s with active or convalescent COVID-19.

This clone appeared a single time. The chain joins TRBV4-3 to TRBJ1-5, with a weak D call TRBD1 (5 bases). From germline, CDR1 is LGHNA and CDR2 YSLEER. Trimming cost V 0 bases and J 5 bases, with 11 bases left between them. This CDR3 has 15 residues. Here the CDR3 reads CASSQDGRGDQPQHF. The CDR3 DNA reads TGCGCCAGCAGCCAAGACGGACGGGGGGATCAGCCCCAGCATTTT.

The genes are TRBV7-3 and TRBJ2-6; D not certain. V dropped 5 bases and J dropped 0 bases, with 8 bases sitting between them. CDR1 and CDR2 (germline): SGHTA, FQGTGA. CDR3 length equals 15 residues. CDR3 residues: CASSPRSSGANVLTF. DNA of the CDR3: TGTGCCAGCAGCCCCCGGAGCTCTGGGGCCAACGTCCTGACTTTC.

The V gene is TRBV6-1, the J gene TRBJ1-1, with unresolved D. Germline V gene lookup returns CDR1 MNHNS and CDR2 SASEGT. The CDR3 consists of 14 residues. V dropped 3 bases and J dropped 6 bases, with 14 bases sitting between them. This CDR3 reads CASSEAGSQAEAFF. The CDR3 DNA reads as TGTGCCAGCAGTGAGGCGGGCAGTCAGGCTGAAGCTTTCTTT.

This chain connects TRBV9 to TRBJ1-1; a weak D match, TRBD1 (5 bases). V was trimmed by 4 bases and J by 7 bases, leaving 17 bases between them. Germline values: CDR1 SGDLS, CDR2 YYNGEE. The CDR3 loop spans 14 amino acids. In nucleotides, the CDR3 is TGTGCCAGCAGCCCCCTTTGGAGGGGTAGTGAAGCTTTCTTT. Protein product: CASSPLWRGSEAFF.

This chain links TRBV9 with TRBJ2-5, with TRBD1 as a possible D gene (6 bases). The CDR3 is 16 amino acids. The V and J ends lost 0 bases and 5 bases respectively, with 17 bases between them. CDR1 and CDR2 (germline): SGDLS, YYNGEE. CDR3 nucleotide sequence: TGTGCCAGCAGCGTAGGAGAGGGGACACTCGGGGAGACCCAGTACTTC. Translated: CASSVGEGTLGETQYF.

CDR3 region: CAISGQGAYEQYF. CDR3 nucleotide sequence: TGTGCCATCAGTGGACAGGGGGCCTACGAGCAGTACTTC. The V and J genes are TRBV10-3 and TRBJ2-7, with 9 nucleotides matching TRBD1. V lost 4 bases and J lost 2; bases outside the gene matches: 0. CDR1 is ENHRY and CDR2 is SYGVKD in the germline V gene. The CDR3 covers 13 residues.

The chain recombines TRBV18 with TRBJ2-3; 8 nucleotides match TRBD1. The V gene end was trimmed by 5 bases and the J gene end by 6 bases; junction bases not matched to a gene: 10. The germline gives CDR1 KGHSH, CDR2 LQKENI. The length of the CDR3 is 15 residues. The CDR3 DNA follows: TGTGCCAGCTCATTAGACAGGGGAGGAGGTGATACGCAGTATTTT. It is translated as CASSLDRGGGDTQYF.

CDR3 protein: CAISEWDRGPETQYF. Here the CDR3 DNA reads TGTGCCATCAGTGAATGGGACAGGGGGCCCGAGACCCAGTACTTC. This chain joins TRBV10-3 and TRBJ2-5, with 12 bases matching TRBD1. V was pared by 3 bases and J by 5 bases, with 4 bases of the junction left unmatched. The CDR3 totals 15 residues. Germline V gene data show CDR1 as ENHRY and CDR2 as SYGVKD.

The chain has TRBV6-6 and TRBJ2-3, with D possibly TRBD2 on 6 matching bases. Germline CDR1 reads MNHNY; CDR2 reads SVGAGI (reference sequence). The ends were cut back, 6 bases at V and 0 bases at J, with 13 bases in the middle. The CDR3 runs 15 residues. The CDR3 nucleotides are TGTGCCAGCAGCCGAAGCGGGTCTAGCACAGATACGCAGTATTTT. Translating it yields CASSRSGSSTDTQYF.

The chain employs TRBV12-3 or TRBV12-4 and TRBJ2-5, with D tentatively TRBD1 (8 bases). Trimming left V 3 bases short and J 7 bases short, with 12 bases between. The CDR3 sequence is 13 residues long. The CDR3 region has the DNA TGTGCCAGCAGTTTGACAGGGGAGGGGACCCAGTACTTC. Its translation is CASSLTGEGTQYF.

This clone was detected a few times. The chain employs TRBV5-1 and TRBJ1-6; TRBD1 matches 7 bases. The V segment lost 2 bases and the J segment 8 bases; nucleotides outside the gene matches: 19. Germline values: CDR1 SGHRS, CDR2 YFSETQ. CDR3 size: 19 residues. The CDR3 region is CASSFFWTGKPGADSPLHF. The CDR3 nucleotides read TGCGCCAGCAGCTTTTTCTGGACAGGAAAACCTGGAGCAGATTCACCCCTCCACTTT. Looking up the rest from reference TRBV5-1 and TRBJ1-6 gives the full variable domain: KAGVTQTPRYLIKTRGQQVTLSCSPISGHRSVSWYQQTPGQGLQFLFEYFSETQRNKGNFPGRFSGRQFSNSRSEMNVSTLELGDSALYLCASSFFWTGKPGADSPLHFGNGTRLTVT.

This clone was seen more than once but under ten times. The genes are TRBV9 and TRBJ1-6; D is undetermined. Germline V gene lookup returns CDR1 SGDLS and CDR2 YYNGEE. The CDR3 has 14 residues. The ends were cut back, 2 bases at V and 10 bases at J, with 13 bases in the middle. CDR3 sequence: CASSVSQDVSPLHF. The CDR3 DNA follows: TGTGCCAGCAGCGTGAGTCAAGATGTGTCACCCCTCCACTTT.

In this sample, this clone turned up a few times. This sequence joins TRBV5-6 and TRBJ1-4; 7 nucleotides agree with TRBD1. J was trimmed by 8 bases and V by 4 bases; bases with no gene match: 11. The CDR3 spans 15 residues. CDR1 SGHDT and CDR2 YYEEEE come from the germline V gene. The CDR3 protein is CASSPGQVGNEKLFF. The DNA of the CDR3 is TGTGCCAGCAGCCCCGGACAGGTGGGGAACGAAAAACTGTTTTTT.